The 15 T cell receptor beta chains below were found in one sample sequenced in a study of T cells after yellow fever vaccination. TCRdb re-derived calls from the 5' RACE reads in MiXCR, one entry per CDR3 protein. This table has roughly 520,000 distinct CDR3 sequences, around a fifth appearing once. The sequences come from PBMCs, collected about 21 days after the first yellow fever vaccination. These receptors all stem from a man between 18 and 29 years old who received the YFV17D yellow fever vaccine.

The chain's CDR3 is CASSPRWGGGDGYTF. CDR3 DNA: TGCGCCAGCAGCCCCCGATGGGGCGGCGGGGATGGCTACACCTTC. The genes are TRBV4-3 and TRBJ1-2, with D possibly TRBD1 on 5 matching bases. The CDR3 totals 15 residues. In germline, CDR1 is LGHNA, CDR2 YSLEER. V shed 4 bases and J shed 6 bases, with 18 bases lying between them.

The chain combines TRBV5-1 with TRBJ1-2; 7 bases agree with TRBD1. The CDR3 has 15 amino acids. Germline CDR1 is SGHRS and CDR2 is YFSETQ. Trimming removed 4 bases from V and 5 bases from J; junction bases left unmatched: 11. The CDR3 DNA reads TGCGCCAGCAGCAAGGACCGACAGGGAAATTATGGCTACACCTTC. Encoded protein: CASSKDRQGNYGYTF. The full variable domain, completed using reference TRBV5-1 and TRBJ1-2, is KAGVTQTPRYLIKTRGQQVTLSCSPISGHRSVSWYQQTPGQGLQFLFEYFSETQRNKGNFPGRFSGRQFSNSRSEMNVSTLELGDSALYLCASSKDRQGNYGYTFGSGTRLTVV.

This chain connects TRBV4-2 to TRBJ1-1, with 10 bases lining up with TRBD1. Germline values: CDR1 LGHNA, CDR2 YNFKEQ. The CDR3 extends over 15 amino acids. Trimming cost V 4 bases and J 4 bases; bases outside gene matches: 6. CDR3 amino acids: CASSLDRGLVTEAFF. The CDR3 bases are TGTGCCAGCAGCCTAGACAGGGGGCTTGTCACTGAAGCTTTCTTT.

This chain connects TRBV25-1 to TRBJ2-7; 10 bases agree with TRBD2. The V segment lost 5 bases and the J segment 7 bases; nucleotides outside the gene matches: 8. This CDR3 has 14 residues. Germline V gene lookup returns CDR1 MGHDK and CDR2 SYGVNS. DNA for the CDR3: TGTGCCAGCAGTAGAGCGGGGGGGCTGGGAGAGCAGTACTTC. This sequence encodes CASSRAGGLGEQYF.

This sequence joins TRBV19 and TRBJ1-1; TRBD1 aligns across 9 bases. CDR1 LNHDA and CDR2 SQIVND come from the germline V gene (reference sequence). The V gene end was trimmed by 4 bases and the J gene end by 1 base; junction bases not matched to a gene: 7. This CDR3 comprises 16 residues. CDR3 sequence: CASSTYRGLANTEAFF. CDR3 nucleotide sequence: TGTGCCAGTAGTACTTACAGGGGGCTCGCGAACACTGAAGCTTTCTTT.

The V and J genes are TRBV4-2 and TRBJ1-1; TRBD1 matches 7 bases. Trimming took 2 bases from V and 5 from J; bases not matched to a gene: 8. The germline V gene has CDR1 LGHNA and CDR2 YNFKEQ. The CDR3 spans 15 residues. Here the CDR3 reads CASSQFTGTETEAFF. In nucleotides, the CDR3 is TGTGCCAGCAGCCAATTCACCGGGACAGAGACTGAAGCTTTCTTT.

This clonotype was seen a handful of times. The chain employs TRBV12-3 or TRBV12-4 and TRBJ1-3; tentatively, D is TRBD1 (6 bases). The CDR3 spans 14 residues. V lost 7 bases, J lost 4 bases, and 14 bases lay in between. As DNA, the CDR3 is TGTGCCAGCACCAGGGCAGGGGACGGAAACACCATATATTTT. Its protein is CASTRAGDGNTIYF.

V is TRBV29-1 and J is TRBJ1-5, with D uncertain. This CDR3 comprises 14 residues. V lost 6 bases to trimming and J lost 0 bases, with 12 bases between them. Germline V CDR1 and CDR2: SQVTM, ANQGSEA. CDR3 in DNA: TGCAGCGTGGCGGAGTTTAATAGCAATCAGCCCCAGCATTTT. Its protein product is CSVAEFNSNQPQHF. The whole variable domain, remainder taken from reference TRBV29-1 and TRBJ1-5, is SAVISQKPSRDICQRGTSLTIQCQVDSQVTMMFWYRQQPGQSLTLIATANQGSEATYESGFVIDKFPISRPNLTFSTLTVSNMSPEDSSIYLCSVAEFNSNQPQHFGDGTRLSIL.

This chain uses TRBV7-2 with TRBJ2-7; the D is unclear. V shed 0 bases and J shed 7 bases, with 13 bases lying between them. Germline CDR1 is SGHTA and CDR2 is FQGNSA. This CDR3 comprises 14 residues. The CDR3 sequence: CASSLASNSGEQYF. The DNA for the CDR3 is TGTGCCAGCAGCTTAGCGTCCAATTCGGGTGAGCAGTACTTC. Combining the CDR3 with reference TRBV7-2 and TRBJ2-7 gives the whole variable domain GAGVSQSPSNKVTEKGKDVELRCDPISGHTALYWYRQSLGQGLEFLIYFQGNSAPDKSGLPSDRFSAERTGGSVSTLTIQRTQQEDSAVYLCASSLASNSGEQYFGPGTRLTVT.

The CDR3 loop is CASSLAAANDEQFF. The CDR3 DNA is TGCGCCAGCAGCTTGGCGGCCGCGAATGATGAGCAGTTCTTC. The J gene is TRBJ2-1, the V gene TRBV5-1; D is unclear. This CDR3 is 14 amino acids long. The germline V gene has CDR1 SGHRS and CDR2 YFSETQ. Trimming took off 0 bases at V and 8 bases at J, with 12 bases between the two ends.

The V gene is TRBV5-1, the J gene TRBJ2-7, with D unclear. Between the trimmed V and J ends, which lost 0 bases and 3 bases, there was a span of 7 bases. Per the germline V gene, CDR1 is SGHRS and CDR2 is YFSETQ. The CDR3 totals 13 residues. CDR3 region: CASSLAESYEQYF. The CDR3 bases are TGCGCCAGCAGCTTGGCAGAGAGCTACGAGCAGTACTTC.

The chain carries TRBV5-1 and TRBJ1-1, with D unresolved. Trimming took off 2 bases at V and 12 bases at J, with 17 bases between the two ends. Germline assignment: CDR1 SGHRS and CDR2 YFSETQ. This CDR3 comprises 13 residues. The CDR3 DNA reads TGCGCCAGCAGCTTAATCCCCTCAGAGACGTCTTTCTTT. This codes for CASSLIPSETSFF. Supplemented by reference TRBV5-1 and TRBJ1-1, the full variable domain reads KAGVTQTPRYLIKTRGQQVTLSCSPISGHRSVSWYQQTPGQGLQFLFEYFSETQRNKGNFPGRFSGRQFSNSRSEMNVSTLELGDSALYLCASSLIPSETSFFGQGTRLTVV.

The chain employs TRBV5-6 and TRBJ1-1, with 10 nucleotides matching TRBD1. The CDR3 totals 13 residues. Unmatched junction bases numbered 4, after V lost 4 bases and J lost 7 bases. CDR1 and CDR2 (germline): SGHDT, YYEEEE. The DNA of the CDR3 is TGTGCCAGCAGCCCTTGGACAGGGGGTGAAGCTTTCTTT. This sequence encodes CASSPWTGGEAFF.

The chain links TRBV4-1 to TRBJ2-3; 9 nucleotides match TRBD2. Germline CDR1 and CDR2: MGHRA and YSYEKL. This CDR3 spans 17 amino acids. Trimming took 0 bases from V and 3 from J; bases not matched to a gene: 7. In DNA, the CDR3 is TGCGCCAGCAGCCAAGATTCTCGAGCGGGGGGTACAGATACGCAGTATTTT. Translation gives CASSQDSRAGGTDTQYF.

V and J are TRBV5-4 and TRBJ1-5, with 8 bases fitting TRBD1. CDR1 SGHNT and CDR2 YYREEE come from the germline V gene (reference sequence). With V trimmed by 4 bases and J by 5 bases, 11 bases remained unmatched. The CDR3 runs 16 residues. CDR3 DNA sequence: TGTGCCAGCAGCAAGAAGACAGGGGAAGGGGATCAGCCCCAGCATTTT. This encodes CASSKKTGEGDQPQHF.